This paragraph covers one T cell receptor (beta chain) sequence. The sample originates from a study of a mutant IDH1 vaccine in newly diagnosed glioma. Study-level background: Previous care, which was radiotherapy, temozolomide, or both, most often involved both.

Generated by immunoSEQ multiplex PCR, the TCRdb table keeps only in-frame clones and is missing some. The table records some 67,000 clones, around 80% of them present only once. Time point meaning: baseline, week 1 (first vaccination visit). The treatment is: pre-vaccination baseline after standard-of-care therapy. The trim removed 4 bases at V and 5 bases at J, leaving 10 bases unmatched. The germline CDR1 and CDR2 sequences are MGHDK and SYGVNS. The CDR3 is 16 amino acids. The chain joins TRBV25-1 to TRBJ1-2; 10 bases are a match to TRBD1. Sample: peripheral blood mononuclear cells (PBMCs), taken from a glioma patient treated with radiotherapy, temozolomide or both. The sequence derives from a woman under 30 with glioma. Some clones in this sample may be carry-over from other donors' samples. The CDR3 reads CASSGFGTGVRYGYTF. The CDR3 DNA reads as TGTGCCAGCAGTGGGTTCGGGACAGGGGTTCGGTATGGCTACACCTTC.